Listed below are T cell receptor beta chains from one sample, sequenced in a study of T cell clones after liver transplantation. Using immunoSEQ multiplex PCR, the repertoire was profiled, and TCRdb retains in-frame clones only, with some absent. Of about 80,000 clones listed, roughly 80% are singletons. Specimen: CD4+ T cells from blood, collected 45 to 46 months after liver transplant. The receptors here all came from a human patient who received a liver transplant. Some T cells may have originated in the graft donor. Both conserved end residues are part of each CDR3. The order of the fields is CDR3 length, J gene, V gene, clone size, D gene, CDR3 protein, CDR3 DNA. A D gene is named only where the DNA matches it firmly. Clone size is not always given. Where it is, it says once, few, many or a class for expanded clones.

length: 13
J: TRBJ1-2
V: TRBV11-2
size: -
D: -
CDR3: CASSLPQGIGYTF
DNA: TGTGCCAGCAGCTTACCGCAGGGAATAGGCTACACCTTC

length: 15
J: TRBJ1-2
V: TRBV11-3
size: -
D: TRBD1
CDR3: CASSLRQGNSRGYTF
DNA: TGTGCCAGCAGCCTTCGACAGGGGAATTCGAGAGGCTACACCTTC

length: 17
J: TRBJ2-3
V: TRBV10-3
size: -
D: TRBD2
CDR3: CAIGGLAGSSSTDTQYF
DNA: TGTGCCATCGGAGGACTAGCGGGCTCGTCTAGCACAGATACGCAGTATTTT

length: 12
J: TRBJ1-4
V: TRBV5-1
size: -
D: TRBD1
CDR3: CASRRDSEKLFF
DNA: TGCGCCAGCAGGCGGGACAGCGAAAAACTGTTTTTT

length: 13
J: TRBJ1-5
V: TRBV19
size: -
D: -
CDR3: CASSIGRARPLHF
DNA: TGTGCCAGTAGTATAGGTAGGGCCAGACCCCTTCATTTT

length: 14
J: TRBJ1-1
V: TRBV29-1
size: -
D: TRBD1
CDR3: CSTRAGTVNTEAFF
DNA: TGCAGCACCAGAGCAGGGACAGTAAACACTGAAGCTTTCTTT

length: 15
J: TRBJ2-3
V: TRBV5-3
size: -
D: -
CDR3: CARSYRVVKTDTQYF
DNA: TGTGCCAGAAGCTATCGGGTCGTGAAAACAGATACGCAGTATTTT

length: 14
J: TRBJ1-2
V: TRBV6-4
size: -
D: -
CDR3: CASSPGGPDYGYTF
DNA: TGTGCCAGCAGCCCGGGGGGTCCTGACTATGGCTACACCTTC

length: 14
J: TRBJ1-2
V: TRBV9
size: -
D: -
CDR3: CASSTRPLAEENTF
DNA: TGTGCCAGCAGCACGAGGCCTCTTGCGGAGGAAAACACCTTC

length: 12
J: TRBJ2-3
V: TRBV9
size: -
D: -
CDR3: CASSVGENTQYF
DNA: TGTGCCAGCAGCGTAGGAGAGAACACGCAGTATTTT

length: 15
J: TRBJ2-5
V: TRBV25-1
size: -
D: -
CDR3: CASSESARGRETQYF
DNA: TGTGCCAGCAGTGAATCAGCCCGGGGACGGGAGACCCAGTACTTC

length: 15
J: TRBJ2-2
V: TRBV7-2
size: -
D: -
CDR3: CASSLARANTGELFF
DNA: TGTGCCAGCAGCTTAGCCAGGGCGAACACCGGGGAGCTGTTTTTT

length: 12
J: TRBJ2-5
V: TRBV5-1
size: -
D: -
CDR3: CASNGEGETQYF
DNA: TGCGCCAGCAACGGCGAGGGGGAGACCCAGTACTTC

length: 14
J: TRBJ1-2
V: TRBV11-2
size: -
D: -
CDR3: CASSLVDAGFGYTF
DNA: TGTGCCAGCAGCTTAGTGGATGCGGGGTTCGGCTACACCTTC

length: 15
J: TRBJ1-1
V: TRBV6-1
size: -
D: -
CDR3: CASSEGGSPNTEAFF
DNA: TGTGCCAGCAGTGAAGGTGGCAGCCCGAACACTGAAGCTTTCTTT

length: 14
J: TRBJ2-7
V: TRBV27
size: -
D: -
CDR3: CASSLNRGPYEQYF
DNA: TGTGCCAGCAGTCTTAATAGGGGTCCCTACGAGCAGTACTTC

length: 17
J: TRBJ2-2
V: TRBV13
size: -
D: -
CDR3: CASSSTGWGKNTGELFF
DNA: TGTGCCAGCAGCTCCACCGGCTGGGGCAAGAACACCGGGGAGCTGTTTTTT

length: 16
J: TRBJ1-1
V: TRBV7-6
size: -
D: -
CDR3: CASSRSYSPMNTEAFF
DNA: TGTGCCAGCAGCCGTAGCTACAGCCCCATGAACACTGAAGCTTTCTTT

length: 14
J: TRBJ1-5
V: TRBV28
size: -
D: TRBD1
CDR3: CASRPGQGAQPQHF
DNA: TGTGCCAGCAGGCCGGGACAGGGGGCTCAGCCCCAGCATTTT

length: 17
J: TRBJ2-4
V: TRBV28
size: many
D: -
CDR3: CASSLSGKGLAKNIQYF
DNA: TGTGCCAGCAGTTTATCAGGGAAGGGATTAGCCAAAAACATTCAGTACTTC

length: 17
J: TRBJ1-1
V: TRBV28
size: -
D: TRBD1
CDR3: CASSFPGTGGMNTEAFF
DNA: TGTGCCAGCAGTTTCCCGGGGACAGGGGGTATGAACACTGAAGCTTTCTTT

length: 12
J: TRBJ2-4
V: TRBV9
size: -
D: -
CDR3: CASSVEGKDQYF
DNA: TGTGCCAGCAGCGTAGAGGGGAAGGATCAGTACTTC

length: 13
J: TRBJ2-7
V: TRBV9
size: -
D: -
CDR3: CASSRGTVPEQYF
DNA: TGTGCCAGCAGCCGGGGGACAGTACCCGAGCAGTACTTC

length: 16
J: TRBJ2-5
V: TRBV5-1
size: -
D: -
CDR3: CASSLGQGPLQETQYF
DNA: TGCGCCAGCAGCTTGGGGCAGGGCCCCTTACAAGAGACCCAGTACTTC

length: 15
J: TRBJ2-7
V: TRBV7-8
size: few
D: TRBD1
CDR3: CASSSRGGLSYEQYF
DNA: TGTGCCAGCAGCTCTAGAGGGGGCCTCTCCTACGAGCAGTACTTC

length: 15
J: TRBJ1-4
V: TRBV11-1
size: -
D: TRBD1
CDR3: CASSLNRGTNEKLFF
DNA: TGTGCCAGCAGCTTAAACAGGGGCACTAATGAAAAACTGTTTTTT